The entry that follows covers one T cell receptor (beta chain) sequence. Its antigen remains unidentified. Base qualities are not recorded, but no much larger clone differs from it by a single base. Library construction relied on the immunoSEQ multiplex PCR assay. Adaptive Biotechnology amplified the CDR3 regions from genomic DNA with a two-step multiplex PCR designed to control amplification bias. Primers covering every V and J gene segment were used in the first PCR, while barcodes and Illumina adapters were added in the second PCR. CDR3 libraries were sequenced on an Illumina instrument. The authors processed their data as follows. Analysis combined the vendor-provided pipelines with custom analysis of raw data in R/Bioconductor under R version 3.3.0. Clonality, which ranges from 0 to 1, was calculated as the inverse of the normalised Shannon entropy across all productive clones. High-frequency clones were defined as the repertoire share of the top 100 clones, retaining only clones passing a 95% confidence test. The Simpson index measured repertoire diversity, and the Morisita-Horn index measured overlap between samples. Sourced from immuneACCESS, this table was stored by TCRdb with only in-frame sequences that have V and J called. A share of the clones is absent; for the studies checked, an unresolved V gene accounts for under half, and the remainder has no known explanation. That table supplies the V and J calls and clone size; D and trimming were determined from the DNA. The sample data list around 5,700 clones, and 88% of these were observed just once. In total, the top ten clones hold 0.65% to 0.95% of the sample.

This entry belongs to a study of T cell repertoires in ileal Crohn's disease (dated by TCRdb to about 2019). With regard to the full study: The median duration of disease was roughly 8.2 years, and at the time of surgery around 40% of patients were active smokers. About half of the patients received postoperative therapy: about eleven received thiopurines and 15 to 20 received anti-TNF agents. A total of approximately 150 mucosal samples from 57 patients were sequenced, collected from several sites on the surgical specimen and at postoperative endoscopy. The study ran alongside a multicentre cohort designed to identify predictors of early endoscopic recurrence after ileocolonic resection. Endoscopic postoperative recurrence was defined by a Rutgeerts score above i0. Every patient underwent surgery because of a complication, which was stricturing disease in approximately 60% and penetrating disease in approximately 40%. TCR repertoire analysis was done in 50 or so Crohn's disease patients from a prospective multicentre cohort.

Before cell sorting, lamina propria lymphocytes were isolated from the surgical specimens using a Ficoll-hypaque gradient. To be eligible, patients had to be adults with ileal or ileocolonic Crohn's disease and an indication for ileocolonic resection. CD4 and CD8 T cells were sorted using a BD FACSAria III, with a mean purity above 99%. The junction shows trimming of 6 bases on V and 4 bases on J, plus 19 bases between the germline ends. The CDR1 and CDR2 encoded by the germline V gene are MDHEN and SYDVKM. The CDR3 measures 15 amino acids from cysteine to phenylalanine. CDR3 DNA is the only sequence kept; it has 45 bases, read in frame from the first base. General conclusions and limits of the study: More high-frequency clones were carried by sorted CD8 T cells than by CD4 T cells, suggesting that mucosal expansions were mainly CD8. Only a subgroup of patients, of unstated size, had mucosal CD4 and CD8 T cells sorted and sequenced. Patients who were active smokers at surgery had a significantly higher proportion of clonal expansions than non-smokers (about 25% vs 18%, p=0.02). Higher high-frequency clone percentages at surgery were associated with endoscopic recurrence; all patients with clonality above 26.8% (18/57) had recurrence.

Sequenced: CD4+ T cells from ileum. This sequence was found in an adult with Crohn's disease. Some clones in this sample may be carry-over from other donors' samples. The rearranged segments are TRBV28 and TRBJ2-7; 7 matching bases give a weak D call of TRBD2. The CDR3 has the sequence CASSPRGGLSYEQYF. The nucleotide sequence reads as follows: TGTGCCAGCAGCCCTAGGGGGGGACTGAGTTACGAGCAGTACTTC.